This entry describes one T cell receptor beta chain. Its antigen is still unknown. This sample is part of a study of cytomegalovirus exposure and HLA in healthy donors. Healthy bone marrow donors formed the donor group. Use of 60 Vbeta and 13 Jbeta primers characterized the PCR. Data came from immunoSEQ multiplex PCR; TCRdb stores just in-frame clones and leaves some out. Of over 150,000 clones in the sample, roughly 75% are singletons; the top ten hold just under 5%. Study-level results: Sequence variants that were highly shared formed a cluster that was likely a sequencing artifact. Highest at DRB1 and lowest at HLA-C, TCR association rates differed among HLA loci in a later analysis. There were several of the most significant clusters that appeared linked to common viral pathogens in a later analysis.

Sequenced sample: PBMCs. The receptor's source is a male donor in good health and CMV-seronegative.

DNA for the CDR3: TGTGCCAGCAGCTTAGCTCGGGACAGCTATGGCTACACCTTC. This sequence encodes CASSLARDSYGYTF. The chain is built from TRBV7-2 and TRBJ1-2, with 7 bases lining up with TRBD1. CDR1 is SGHTA and CDR2 is FQGNSA in the germline V gene. The CDR3 length is 14 residues. V lost 0 bases to trimming and J lost 4 bases; unmatched junction nucleotides: 2.